The clone carrying this TCR beta chain was picked up a small number of times. The assay was immunoSEQ multiplex PCR, and TCRdb's table has in-frame clones only and misses some. Here the sample spans about 530,000 clones, 75% to 80% being singletons. The data were obtained in a study of shared clonotypes between healthy human individuals. The wider study: Donor composition was two women and three men, aged 18 to 49.

Germline CDR1 and CDR2: LNHDA and SQIVND (reference sequence). V shed 7 bases, J shed 6 bases, and the junction held 10 bases outside the gene matches. The CDR3 loop spans 15 amino acids. The source of this sequence is a woman in her thirties or forties in good health. Some clones in this sample may be carry-over from other donors' samples. The rearrangement uses TRBV19 and TRBJ2-1; 9 bases align to TRBD2. Sequenced sample: PBMCs. CDR3 DNA sequence: TGTGCCAGTAACGGCCGCGGGAGGGGTGGCAATGAGCAGTTCTTC. This translates into CASNGRGRGGNEQFF. The whole variable domain, filled in from reference TRBV19 and TRBJ2-1, reads DGGITQSPKYLFRKEGQNVTLSCEQNLNHDAMYWYRQDPGQGLRLIYYSQIVNDFQKGDIAEGYSVSREKKESFPLTVTSAQKNPTAFYLCASNGRGRGGNEQFFGPGTRLTVL.